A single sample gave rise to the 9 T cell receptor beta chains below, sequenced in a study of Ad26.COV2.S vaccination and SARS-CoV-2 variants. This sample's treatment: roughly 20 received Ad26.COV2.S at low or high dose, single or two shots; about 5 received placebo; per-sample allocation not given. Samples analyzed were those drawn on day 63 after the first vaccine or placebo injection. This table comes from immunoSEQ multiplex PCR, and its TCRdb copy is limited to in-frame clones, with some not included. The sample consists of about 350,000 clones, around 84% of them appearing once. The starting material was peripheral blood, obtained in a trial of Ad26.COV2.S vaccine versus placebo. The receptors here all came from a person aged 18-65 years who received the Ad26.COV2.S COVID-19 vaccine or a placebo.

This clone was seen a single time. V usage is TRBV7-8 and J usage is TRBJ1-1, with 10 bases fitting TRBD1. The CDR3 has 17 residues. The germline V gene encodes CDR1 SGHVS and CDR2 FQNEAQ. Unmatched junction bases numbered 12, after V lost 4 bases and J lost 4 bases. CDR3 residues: CASSSRPHDRGRTEAFF. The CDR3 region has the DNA TGTGCCAGCAGCTCCCGACCCCATGACAGGGGGCGCACTGAAGCTTTCTTT.

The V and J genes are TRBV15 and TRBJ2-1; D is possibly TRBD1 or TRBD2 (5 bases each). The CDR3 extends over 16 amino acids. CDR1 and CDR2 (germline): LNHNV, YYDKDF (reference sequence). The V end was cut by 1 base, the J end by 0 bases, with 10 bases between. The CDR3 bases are TGTGCCACCAGCAGAGTGTGGGGGTCCTCCTACAATGAGCAGTTCTTC. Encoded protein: CATSRVWGSSYNEQFF. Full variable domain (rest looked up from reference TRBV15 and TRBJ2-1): DAMVIQNPRYQVTQFGKPVTLSCSQTLNHNVMYWYQQKSSQAPKLLFHYYDKDFNNEADTPDNFQSRRPNTSFCFLDIRSPGLGDTAMYLCATSRVWGSSYNEQFFGPGTRLTVL.

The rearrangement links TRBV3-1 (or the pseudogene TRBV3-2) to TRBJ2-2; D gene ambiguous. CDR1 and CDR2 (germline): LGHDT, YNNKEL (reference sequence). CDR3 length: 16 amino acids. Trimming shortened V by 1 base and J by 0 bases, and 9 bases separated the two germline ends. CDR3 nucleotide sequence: TGTGCCAGCAGCCAAGTTGGAAAAGCGAACACCGGGGAGCTGTTTTTT. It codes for CASSQVGKANTGELFF.

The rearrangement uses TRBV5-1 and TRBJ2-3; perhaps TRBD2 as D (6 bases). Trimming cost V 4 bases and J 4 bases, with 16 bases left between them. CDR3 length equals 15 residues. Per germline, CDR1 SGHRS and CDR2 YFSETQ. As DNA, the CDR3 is TGCGCCAGCAGCCCGAATTTCGGGGGTCCAGATACGCAGTATTTT. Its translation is CASSPNFGGPDTQYF.

The CDR3 DNA follows: TGTGCCAGCAGCTCCCGGGACAGGGGCCCCTACGAGCAGTACTTC. It specifies CASSSRDRGPYEQYF. This chain joins TRBV5-4 and TRBJ2-7; 10 bases align to TRBD1. The V gene's germline CDR1 is SGHNT and CDR2 YYREEE (reference sequence). V was pared by 3 bases and J by 2 bases, with 5 bases of the junction left unmatched. There are 15 residues in the CDR3.

The CDR3 reads CASSYSLAGELFF. The CDR3 region has the DNA TGTGCCAGCAGTTACTCCCTAGCCGGGGAGCTGTTTTTT. The chain carries TRBV6-5 and TRBJ2-2; no firm D call. Trimming cost V 0 bases and J 6 bases, with 5 bases left between them. The V gene's germline CDR1 is MNHEY and CDR2 SVGAGI. This CDR3 is built from 13 residues.

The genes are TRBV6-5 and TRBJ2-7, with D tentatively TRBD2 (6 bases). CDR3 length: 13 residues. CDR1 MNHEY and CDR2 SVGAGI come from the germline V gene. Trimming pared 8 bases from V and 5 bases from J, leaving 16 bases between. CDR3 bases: TGTGCCAGCTTAGCCCCCGGGAGCAACGAGCAGTACTTC. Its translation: CASLAPGSNEQYF.

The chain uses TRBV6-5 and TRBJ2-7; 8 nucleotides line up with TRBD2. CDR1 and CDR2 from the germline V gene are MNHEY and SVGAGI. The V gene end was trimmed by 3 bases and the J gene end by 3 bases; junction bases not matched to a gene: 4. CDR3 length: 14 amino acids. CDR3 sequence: CASSYRLAGYEQYF. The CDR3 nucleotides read TGTGCCAGCAGTTATCGCCTAGCGGGCTACGAGCAGTACTTC.

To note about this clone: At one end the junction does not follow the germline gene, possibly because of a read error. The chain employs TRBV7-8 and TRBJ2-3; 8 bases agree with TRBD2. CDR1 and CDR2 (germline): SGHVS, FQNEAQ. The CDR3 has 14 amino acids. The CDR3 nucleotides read TGTGCCAGCAGCCAGAGGACTAGCAGAGATACGCAGTATTTT. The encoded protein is CASSQRTSRDTQYF.